The clone carrying this TCR beta chain has a handful of counts. Its antigen is not known. The entry originates in a study of blood T cells in healthy people across ages. The length of the CDR3 is 16 residues. CDR1 is SGDLS, CDR2 YYNGEE, per germline. The V end was cut by 0 bases, the J end by 1 base, with 11 bases between. Staff drew roughly 10 milliliters of peripheral blood from each donor. It was with a sample-barcoded 5' primer and a J-beta primer mix that a second PCR of roughly 7 to 12 cycles was run. Using its own MiXCR run on the 5' RACE reads, TCRdb lists one record per CDR3 protein. The sample holds 850,000 to 1,100,000 distinct CDR3 sequences; more than 30% are singletons and the top ten take around 12%. Regarding the study as a whole: Researchers deemed the diversity estimates from one million T cells underestimates.

The TCR sequence derives from a young man in good health. The sample comprised blood. The chain couples TRBV9 to TRBJ2-1; D uncertain. CDR3 coding DNA: TGTGCCAGCAGCGTAGCTACCTCGAGATCCTACAATGAGCAGTTCTTC. It yields the protein CASSVATSRSYNEQFF.